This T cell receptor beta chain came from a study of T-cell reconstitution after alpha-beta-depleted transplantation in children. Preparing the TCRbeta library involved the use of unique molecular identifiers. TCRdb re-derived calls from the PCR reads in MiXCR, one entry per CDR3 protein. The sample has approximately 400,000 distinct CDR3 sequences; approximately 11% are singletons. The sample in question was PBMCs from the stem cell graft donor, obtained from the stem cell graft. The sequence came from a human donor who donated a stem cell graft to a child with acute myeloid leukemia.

The CDR3 DNA is TGTGCCAGCAGCTTGTTTGTCGGGATCCCCGGGGAGCTGTTTTTT. As protein: CASSLFVGIPGELFF. This sequence joins TRBV7-9 and TRBJ2-2; D is perhaps TRBD2 (5 bases). The V gene's germline CDR1 is SEHNR and CDR2 FQNEAQ (reference sequence). The CDR3 consists of 15 residues. Between the trimmed V and J ends, which lost 3 bases and 6 bases, there was a span of 14 bases.